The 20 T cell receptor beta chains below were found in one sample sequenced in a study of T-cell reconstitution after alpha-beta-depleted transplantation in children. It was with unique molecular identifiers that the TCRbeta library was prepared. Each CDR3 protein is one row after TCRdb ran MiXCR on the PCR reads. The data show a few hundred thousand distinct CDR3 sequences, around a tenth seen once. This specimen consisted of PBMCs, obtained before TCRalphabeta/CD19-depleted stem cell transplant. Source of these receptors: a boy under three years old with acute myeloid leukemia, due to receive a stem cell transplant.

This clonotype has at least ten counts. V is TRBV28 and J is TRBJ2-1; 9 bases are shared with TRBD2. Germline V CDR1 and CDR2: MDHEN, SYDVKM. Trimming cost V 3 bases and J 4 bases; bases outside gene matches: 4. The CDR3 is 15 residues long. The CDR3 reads CASSFPSGGYNEQFF. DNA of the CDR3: TGTGCCAGCAGTTTTCCCAGCGGGGGGTACAATGAGCAGTTCTTC. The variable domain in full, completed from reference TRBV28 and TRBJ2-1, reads DVKVTQSSRYLVKRTGEKVFLECVQDMDHENMFWYRQDPGLGLRLIYFSYDVKMKEKGDIPEGYSVSREKKERFSLILESASTNQTSMYLCASSFPSGGYNEQFFGPGTRLTVL.

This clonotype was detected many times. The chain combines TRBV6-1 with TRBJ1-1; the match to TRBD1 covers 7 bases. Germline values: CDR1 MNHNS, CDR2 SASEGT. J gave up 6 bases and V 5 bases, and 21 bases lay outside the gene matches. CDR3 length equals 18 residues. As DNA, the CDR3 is TGTGCCAGCAGTCGACCTCTGGGGACAGTCCCCCTAATCGCTGAAGCTTTCTTT. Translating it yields CASSRPLGTVPLIAEAFF.

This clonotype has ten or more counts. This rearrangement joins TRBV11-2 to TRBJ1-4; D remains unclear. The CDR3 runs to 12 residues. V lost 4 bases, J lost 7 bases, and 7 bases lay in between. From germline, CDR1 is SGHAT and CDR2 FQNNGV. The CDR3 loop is CASSSRTEKLFF. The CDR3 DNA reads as TGTGCCAGCAGCTCCCGGACTGAAAAACTGTTTTTT.

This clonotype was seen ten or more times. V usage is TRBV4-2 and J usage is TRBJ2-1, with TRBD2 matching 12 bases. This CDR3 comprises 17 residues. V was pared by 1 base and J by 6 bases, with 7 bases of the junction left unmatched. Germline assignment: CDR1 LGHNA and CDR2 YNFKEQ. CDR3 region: CASSQVAQTSGGNEQFF. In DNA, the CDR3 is TGTGCCAGCAGCCAAGTAGCCCAGACTAGCGGGGGCAATGAGCAGTTCTTC.

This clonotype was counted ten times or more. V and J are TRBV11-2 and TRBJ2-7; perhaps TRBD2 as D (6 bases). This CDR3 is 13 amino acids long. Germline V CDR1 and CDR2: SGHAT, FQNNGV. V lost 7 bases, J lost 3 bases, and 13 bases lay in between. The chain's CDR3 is CASTHGGGYEQYF. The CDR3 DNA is TGTGCCAGCACCCACGGGGGTGGCTACGAGCAGTACTTC.

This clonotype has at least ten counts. Written as DNA, the CDR3 is TGTGCCAGCAGCTTAGGGCGGGCAATCACAGATACGCAGTATTTT. Its protein product is CASSLGRAITDTQYF. The chain joins TRBV11-1 to TRBJ2-3, with D perhaps matching TRBD2 (5 bases). The germline V gene has CDR1 SGHAT and CDR2 FQDESV (reference sequence). There are 15 residues in the CDR3. Trimming cost V 1 base and J 2 bases, with 10 bases left between them.

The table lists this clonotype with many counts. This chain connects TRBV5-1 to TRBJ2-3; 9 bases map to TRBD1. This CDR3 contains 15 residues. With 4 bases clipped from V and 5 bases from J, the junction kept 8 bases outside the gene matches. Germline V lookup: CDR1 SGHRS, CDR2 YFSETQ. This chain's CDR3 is CASSKRTGERDTQYF. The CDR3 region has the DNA TGCGCCAGCAGCAAAAGGACAGGGGAGAGAGATACGCAGTATTTT.

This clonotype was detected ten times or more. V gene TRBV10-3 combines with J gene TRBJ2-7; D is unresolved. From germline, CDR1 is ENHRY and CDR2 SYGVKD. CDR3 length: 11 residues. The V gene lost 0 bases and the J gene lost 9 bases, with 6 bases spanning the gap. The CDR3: CAISESSAQYF. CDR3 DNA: TGTGCCATCAGTGAGTCGAGTGCGCAGTACTTC.

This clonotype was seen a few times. The CDR3 nucleotides read TGTGCCAGCATCGGGACAGGGGGCCCTGTCGACCCTCAAGAGACCCAGTACTTC. Residues: CASIGTGGPVDPQETQYF. This chain uses TRBV6-7 with TRBJ2-5, with 12 bases aligning to TRBD1. TRBV6-7 is placed among ORFs of uncertain function. V was pared by 7 bases and J by 2 bases, with 14 bases of the junction left unmatched. CDR3 length: 18 residues.

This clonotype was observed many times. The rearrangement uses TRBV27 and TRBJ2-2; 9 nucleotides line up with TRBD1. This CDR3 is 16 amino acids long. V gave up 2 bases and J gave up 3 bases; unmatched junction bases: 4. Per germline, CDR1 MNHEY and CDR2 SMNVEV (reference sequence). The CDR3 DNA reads TGTGCCAGCAGTTTAACAGGGGGCAGGGACACCGGGGAGCTGTTTTTT. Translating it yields CASSLTGGRDTGELFF.

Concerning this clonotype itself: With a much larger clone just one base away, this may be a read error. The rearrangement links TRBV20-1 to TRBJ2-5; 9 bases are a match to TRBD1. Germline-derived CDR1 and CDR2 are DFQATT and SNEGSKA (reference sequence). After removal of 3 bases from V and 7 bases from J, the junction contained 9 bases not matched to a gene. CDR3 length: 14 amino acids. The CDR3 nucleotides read TGCAGTGCTAGGGGTCCCGGACAGGGGTTGACCCAGTACTTC. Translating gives CSARGPGQGLTQYF.

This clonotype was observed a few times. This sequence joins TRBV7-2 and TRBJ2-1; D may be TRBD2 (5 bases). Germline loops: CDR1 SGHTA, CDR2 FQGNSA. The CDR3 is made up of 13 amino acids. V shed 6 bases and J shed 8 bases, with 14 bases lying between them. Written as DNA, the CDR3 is TGTGCCAGCAGGACGGCTGGAGGTCATGAGCAGTTCTTC. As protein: CASRTAGGHEQFF.

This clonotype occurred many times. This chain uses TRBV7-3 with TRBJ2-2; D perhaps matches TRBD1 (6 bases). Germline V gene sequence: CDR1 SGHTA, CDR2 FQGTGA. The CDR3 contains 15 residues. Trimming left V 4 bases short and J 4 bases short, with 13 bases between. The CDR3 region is CASSSRDTRTGELFF. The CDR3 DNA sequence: TGTGCCAGCAGCTCCCGGGACACTCGCACCGGGGAGCTGTTTTTT.

CDR3 bases: TGTGCCAGCTCACCACTCGACAGGGACCATGGCTACACCTTC. Residues: CASSPLDRDHGYTF. J is TRBJ1-2 and V is TRBV18, with 7 positions matching TRBD1. The CDR3 extends over 14 amino acids. The junction had 5 bases not matched to a gene; V was cut back by 1 base and J by 6 bases. Looked up from germline, CDR1 is KGHSH and CDR2 is LQKENI.

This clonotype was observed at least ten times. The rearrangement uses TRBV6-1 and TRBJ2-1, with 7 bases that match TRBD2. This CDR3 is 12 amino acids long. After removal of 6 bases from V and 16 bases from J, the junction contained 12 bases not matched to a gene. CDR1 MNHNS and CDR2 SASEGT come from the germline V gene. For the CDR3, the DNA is TGTGCCAGCAGCGAGGTGGGCGGGGGAGGATTCTTC. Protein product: CASSEVGGGGFF.

The CDR3 loop is CASSRYGSGANVLTF. CDR3 nucleotide sequence: TGTGCCAGCAGCCGATACGGGTCTGGGGCCAACGTCCTGACTTTC. This chain links TRBV14 with TRBJ2-6; D uncertain. This CDR3 contains 15 residues. Germline CDR1 and CDR2: SGHDN and FVKESK. Deletions cut 4 bases from V and 1 base from J, with 8 bases between.

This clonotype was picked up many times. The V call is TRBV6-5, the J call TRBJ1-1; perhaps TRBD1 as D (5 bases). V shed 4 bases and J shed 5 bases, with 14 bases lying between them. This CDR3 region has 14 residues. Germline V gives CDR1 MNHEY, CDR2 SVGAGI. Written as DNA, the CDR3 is TGTGCCAGCAGTTTAGCAGGGCAATGGACTGAAGCTTTCTTT. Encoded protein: CASSLAGQWTEAFF.

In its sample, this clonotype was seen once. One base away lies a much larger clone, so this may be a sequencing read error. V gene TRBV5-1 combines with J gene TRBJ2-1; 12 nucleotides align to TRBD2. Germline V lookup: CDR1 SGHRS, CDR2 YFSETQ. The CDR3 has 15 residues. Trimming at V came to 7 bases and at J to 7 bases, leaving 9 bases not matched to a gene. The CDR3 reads CASGTRLAGDNEQFF. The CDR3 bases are TGCGCCAGCGGCACTCGACTAGCGGGAGATAATGAGCAGTTCTTC.

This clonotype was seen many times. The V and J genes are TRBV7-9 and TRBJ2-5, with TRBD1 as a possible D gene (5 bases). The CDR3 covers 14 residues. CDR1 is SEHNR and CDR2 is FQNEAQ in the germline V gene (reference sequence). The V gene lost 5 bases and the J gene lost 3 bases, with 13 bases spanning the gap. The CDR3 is CASSPRQTKETQYF. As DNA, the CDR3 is TGTGCCAGCAGCCCTCGACAGACGAAAGAGACCCAGTACTTC.

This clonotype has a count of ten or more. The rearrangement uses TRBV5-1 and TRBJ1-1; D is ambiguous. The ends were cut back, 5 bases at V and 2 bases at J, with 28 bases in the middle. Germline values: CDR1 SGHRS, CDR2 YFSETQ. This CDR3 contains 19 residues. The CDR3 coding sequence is TGCGCCAGCAGTACGCACGCACTTGGGGAACGGCACTGTAACACTGAAGCTTTCTTT. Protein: CASSTHALGERHCNTEAFF. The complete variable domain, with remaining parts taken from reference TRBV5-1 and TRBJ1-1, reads KAGVTQTPRYLIKTRGQQVTLSCSPISGHRSVSWYQQTPGQGLQFLFEYFSETQRNKGNFPGRFSGRQFSNSRSEMNVSTLELGDSALYLCASSTHALGERHCNTEAFFGQGTRLTVV.